The 29 T cell receptor beta chains reported below all come from one sample, sequenced in a study of OX40 agonist ivuxolimab in advanced cancers. Sequencing was performed with immunoSEQ multiplex PCR; in TCRdb, only in-frame clones are kept and a portion is missing. This table has fewer than 80,000 clones, around 88% appearing once. The sequenced sample was CD4+ or CD8+ T cells sorted from blood, obtained in a trial of the OX40 agonist ivuxolimab. All receptors come from an adult with an advanced solid tumor such as melanoma, head and neck, liver or kidney cancer.

CDR3 sequence reads: CSVELGGGYTF. In DNA form, the CDR3 reads TGCAGCGTTGAACTTGGAGGCGGCTACACCTTC. The J gene is TRBJ1-2, the V gene TRBV29-1; D is unclear. Germline V gene data show CDR1 as SQVTM and CDR2 as ANQGSEA. The germline V and J ends were trimmed by 2 bases and 8 bases, with 9 bases remaining between them. The CDR3 is made up of 11 amino acids.

The V call is TRBV23-1, the J call TRBJ2-1; D is uncertain. TRBV23-1 is assigned to the ORF class and has an uncertain function. The CDR3 sequence is 13 residues long. V shed 9 bases and J shed 5 bases, with 14 bases lying between them. Here the CDR3 reads CASREVTHNEQFF. The CDR3 bases are TGCGCCAGTAGAGAGGTAACTCACAATGAGCAGTTCTTC.

J is TRBJ1-3 and V is TRBV2; unclear D gene. Between the trimmed V and J ends, which lost 3 bases and 2 bases, there was a span of 5 bases. The germline gives CDR1 SNHLY, CDR2 FYNNEI. The CDR3 is 13 residues long. CDR3 DNA sequence: TGTGCCAGCAGTGAGGGCCCTGGAAACACCATATATTTT. It translates to CASSEGPGNTIYF.

The rearrangement joins TRBV5-1 to TRBJ1-1, with a weak D call TRBD1 (6 bases). CDR3 length: 13 amino acids. CDR1 is SGHRS, CDR2 YFSETQ, per germline. Between the trimmed V and J ends, which lost 3 bases and 4 bases, there was a span of 10 bases. The CDR3 DNA is TGCGCCAGCAGCTCCGGAGGGGGCACTGAAGCTTTCTTT. This codes for CASSSGGGTEAFF.

The chain recombines TRBV6-1 with TRBJ2-3; D remains unclear. The V end was cut by 6 bases, the J end by 2 bases, with 3 bases between. The CDR3 has 11 residues. The V gene's germline CDR1 is MNHNS and CDR2 SASEGT. CDR3 nucleotides: TGTGCCAGCAGGACCACAGATACGCAGTATTTT. As protein: CASRTTDTQYF.

DNA of the CDR3: TGTGCCAGCAGTGAGGGACGTGCCCCAACCTACGAGCAGTACTTC. As protein: CASSEGRAPTYEQYF. The chain combines TRBV2 with TRBJ2-7; D may match TRBD1 or TRBD2 (5 bases each). With 3 bases removed from V and 2 bases from J, the gap between germline ends came to 14 bases. Germline CDR1 reads SNHLY; CDR2 reads FYNNEI. This CDR3 has 15 residues. The full variable domain, rest sourced from reference TRBV2 and TRBJ2-7, is EPEVTQTPSHQVTQMGQEVILRCVPISNHLYFYWYRQILGQKVEFLVSFYNNEISEKSEIFDDQFSVERPDGSNFTLKIRSTKLEDSAMYFCASSEGRAPTYEQYFGPGTRLTVT.

The J gene is TRBJ2-7, the V gene TRBV30, with D possibly TRBD2 on 6 matching bases. The CDR3 is 12 residues long. From germline, CDR1 is GTSNPN and CDR2 SVGIG (reference sequence). The ends were cut back, 6 bases at V and 0 bases at J, with 9 bases in the middle. The CDR3 DNA reads as TGTGCCTGCGCGGGACTCTCCTACGAGCAGTACTTC. Translation: CACAGLSYEQYF.

V usage is TRBV30 and J usage is TRBJ2-3; TRBD2 matches 7 bases. J was trimmed by 0 bases and V by 5 bases; bases with no gene match: 8. CDR3 length equals 15 residues. Germline loops: CDR1 GTSNPN, CDR2 SVGIG (reference sequence). The CDR3 DNA reads TGTGCCTGGGCCGGGGAGGGCTCTAGCACAGATACGCAGTATTTT. Translation: CAWAGEGSSTDTQYF.

This clone was detected only a few times. The chain is built from TRBV29-1 and TRBJ1-1; D might be TRBD1 (6 bases). Germline CDR1 SQVTM, CDR2 ANQGSEA. The CDR3 extends over 14 amino acids. V shed 7 bases and J shed 3 bases, with 18 bases lying between them. The CDR3 loop is CSDHRPSGDTEAFF. The CDR3 coding sequence is TGCAGCGATCACCGTCCCTCAGGGGACACTGAAGCTTTCTTT. Looking up the rest from reference TRBV29-1 and TRBJ1-1 gives the full variable domain: SAVISQKPSRDICQRGTSLTIQCQVDSQVTMMFWYRQQPGQSLTLIATANQGSEATYESGFVIDKFPISRPNLTFSTLTVSNMSPEDSSIYLCSDHRPSGDTEAFFGQGTRLTVV.

The chain joins TRBV29-1 to TRBJ1-2; 8 bases map to TRBD1. Losses at the gene ends were 7 bases for V and 3 bases for J; bases not matched to a gene: 4. Looked up from germline, CDR1 is SQVTM and CDR2 is ANQGSEA. The CDR3 sequence is 12 residues long. The CDR3 region is CSGGGQDYGYTF. The DNA for the CDR3 is TGCAGCGGGGGGGGACAGGACTATGGCTACACCTTC.

The J gene is TRBJ2-3, the V gene TRBV11-2, with D perhaps TRBD2 (6 bases). Germline CDR1 and CDR2: SGHAT and FQNNGV. The CDR3 contains 15 residues. Deletions cut 7 bases from V and 2 bases from J, with 16 bases between. The CDR3 sequence: CASTKAAGPTDTQYF. The CDR3 bases are TGTGCCAGCACTAAGGCCGCGGGGCCCACAGATACGCAGTATTTT.

In this sample, this clone turned up a few times. This chain joins TRBV2 and TRBJ1-5; a weak D match, TRBD1 (6 bases). This CDR3 has 15 residues. Germline lookup yields CDR1 SNHLY and CDR2 FYNNEI. V was trimmed by 5 bases and J by 4 bases, leaving 15 bases between them. For the CDR3, the DNA is TGTGCCAGCAGTCGGGAGGGGCAGGGGAATCAGCCCCAGCATTTT. This sequence encodes CASSREGQGNQPQHF.

For this clone: This specimen includes other DNA sequences encoding the same CDR3. This chain links TRBV2 with TRBJ1-3; D gene ambiguous. V was shortened by 3 bases and J by 1 base, with 4 bases between the two germline ends. The CDR3 totals 13 residues. Germline V CDR1 and CDR2: SNHLY, FYNNEI. The CDR3 DNA reads as TGTGCCAGCAGTGAGCAGTCTGGAAACACCATATATTTT. Translation gives CASSEQSGNTIYF.

The gene calls are TRBV28 and TRBJ2-7, with unresolved D. Germline lookup yields CDR1 MDHEN and CDR2 SYDVKM. The CDR3 has 15 residues. Trimming removed 3 bases from V and 0 bases from J, with 12 bases in between. CDR3: CASSFYRAYSYEQYF. DNA of the CDR3: TGTGCCAGCAGTTTCTACAGAGCCTACTCCTACGAGCAGTACTTC.

Here the CDR3 DNA reads TGTGCCAGCAGTTCACTAGGACCCTACGAGCAGTACTTC. Translated, it gives CASSSLGPYEQYF. The V gene is TRBV6-5, the J gene TRBJ2-7, with a weak D call TRBD2 (5 bases). Trimming pared 4 bases from V and 2 bases from J, leaving 9 bases between. Germline V gene data show CDR1 as MNHEY and CDR2 as SVGAGI. The CDR3 loop spans 13 amino acids.

V usage is TRBV5-1 and J usage is TRBJ2-5; maybe TRBD1 (6 bases). The CDR3 runs to 15 residues. The V end was cut by 2 bases, the J end by 0 bases, with 11 bases between. Per the germline V gene, CDR1 is SGHRS and CDR2 is YFSETQ. As DNA, the CDR3 is TGCGCCAGCAGCTTAGGTGGGGGCTACCAAGAGACCCAGTACTTC. Encoded protein: CASSLGGGYQETQYF.

This rearrangement joins TRBV6-5 to TRBJ1-3; D is possibly TRBD1 (6 bases). Germline CDR1 and CDR2: MNHEY and SVGAGI. The CDR3 runs 15 residues. V gave up 0 bases and J gave up 10 bases, with 16 bases separating them. The CDR3 DNA reads TGTGCCAGCAGTTACTCGAACAGGGCTCAAGGGACCATATATTTT. This gives the protein CASSYSNRAQGTIYF.

V is TRBV6-5 and J is TRBJ2-1; 8 bases are shared with TRBD2. The CDR3 sequence is 15 residues long. The J segment lost 3 bases and the V segment lost 6 bases, leaving 7 bases of the junction unmatched. The germline gives CDR1 MNHEY, CDR2 SVGAGI. In nucleotides, the CDR3 is TGTGCCAGCAGCCAGGCGGGGGGCGACTACAATGAGCAGTTCTTC. The encoded protein is CASSQAGGDYNEQFF.

The chain links TRBV21-1 to TRBJ2-3; the tabulated D call, TRBD2, remains unverified against the DNA. TRBV21-1 constitutes a pseudogene. CDR3 size: 15 residues. In nucleotides, the CDR3 is TGTGCCAGCAGTTCACGCGGGGGCCTCACAGATACGCAGTATTTT. Translated: CASSSRGGLTDTQYF.

The chain couples TRBV11-2 to TRBJ1-5; D is unclear. The length of the CDR3 is 13 residues. V gave up 3 bases and J gave up 5 bases, with 8 bases separating them. Germline-derived CDR1 and CDR2 are SGHAT and FQNNGV. CDR3 region: CASSLFDHQPQHF. The CDR3 coding sequence is TGTGCCAGCAGCTTGTTTGACCATCAGCCCCAGCATTTT.

In nucleotides, the CDR3 is TGTGCCAGCAGGGAGGGACCAAGCTACGAGCAGTACTTC. Protein product: CASREGPSYEQYF. V gene TRBV2 combines with J gene TRBJ2-7, with D possibly TRBD2 on 6 matching bases. Trimming shortened V by 6 bases and J by 3 bases, and 12 bases separated the two germline ends. The CDR3 has 13 residues. CDR1 SNHLY and CDR2 FYNNEI come from the germline V gene.

This chain links TRBV6-1 with TRBJ1-4; D is unresolved. V was pared by 8 bases and J by 6 bases, with 16 bases between. The CDR3 spans 14 residues. Germline V gene data show CDR1 as MNHNS and CDR2 as SASEGT. In DNA, the CDR3 is TGTGCCAGCGCCCGGGGAGTCTCGGATGAAAAACTGTTTTTT. This translates into CASARGVSDEKLFF.

The chain links TRBV6-1 to TRBJ2-7; 7 bases agree with TRBD1. The length of the CDR3 is 13 residues. J was trimmed by 2 bases and V by 6 bases; bases with no gene match: 4. Germline values: CDR1 MNHNS, CDR2 SASEGT. DNA for the CDR3: TGTGCCAGCAGCTTTGACAGGGCCTACGAGCAGTACTTC. Its translation: CASSFDRAYEQYF.

V is TRBV5-5 and J is TRBJ2-1, with D tentatively TRBD2 (6 bases). CDR3 length: 14 amino acids. V was cut by 2 bases and J by 7 bases, with 13 bases left in between. In germline, CDR1 is SGHKS, CDR2 YYEKEE (reference sequence). CDR3 protein: CASSLLAGSNEQFF. In nucleotides, the CDR3 is TGTGCCAGCAGCTTACTAGCCGGGTCAAATGAGCAGTTCTTC.

The CDR3 sequence: CASSYGGGALKTQYF. The CDR3 coding sequence is TGTGCCAGCAGCTACGGGGGAGGGGCGTTAAAAACCCAGTACTTC. The chain recombines TRBV5-4 with TRBJ2-5; the match to TRBD2 covers 7 bases. Losses at the gene ends were 3 bases for V and 8 bases for J; bases not matched to a gene: 13. This CDR3 has 15 amino acids. Germline V gene sequence: CDR1 SGHNT, CDR2 YYREEE (reference sequence). Full variable domain (remainder filled in from reference TRBV5-4 and TRBJ2-5): ETGVTQSPTHLIKTRGQQVTLRCSSQSGHNTVSWYQQALGQGPQFIFQYYREEENGRGNFPPRFSGLQFPNYSSELNVNALELDDSALYLCASSYGGGALKTQYFGPGTRLLVL.

J is TRBJ1-2 and V is TRBV19; no reliable D call. Germline values: CDR1 LNHDA, CDR2 SQIVND (reference sequence). Trimming took off 9 bases at V and 2 bases at J, with 19 bases between the two ends. The CDR3 is made up of 15 amino acids. The CDR3 DNA follows: TGTGCCAGCCTTCTGGACGGTCGAGGCAACTATGGCTACACCTTC. This translates into CASLLDGRGNYGYTF.

The chain recombines TRBV7-6 with TRBJ1-3, with D possibly matching TRBD1 (5 bases). This CDR3 spans 14 amino acids. Germline lookup yields CDR1 SGHVS and CDR2 FNYEAQ. Trimming took 1 base from V and 3 from J, leaving 7 bases between them. The CDR3 loop is CASSLGGSGNTIYF. The CDR3 nucleotides read TGTGCCAGCAGCTTAGGGGGGAGTGGAAACACCATATATTTT.

The chain's CDR3 is CASSPSSTDQYF. The CDR3 DNA is TGTGCCAGCTCACCCTCGTCAACGGACCAGTACTTC. The rearrangement links TRBV18 to TRBJ2-5; no definite D call. The CDR3 contains 12 residues. V gave up 3 bases and J gave up 10 bases, with 12 bases separating them. CDR1 and CDR2 from the germline V gene are KGHSH and LQKENI.

The chain joins TRBV11-3 to TRBJ2-1; 12 bases agree with TRBD2. The V and J ends lost 4 bases and 16 bases, in that order; junction bases with no gene match: 8. Germline V gene lookup returns CDR1 SGHNT and CDR2 YENEEA. The CDR3 length is 13 residues. This chain's CDR3 is CASSSPGLAGEFF. CDR3 DNA: TGTGCCAGCAGCTCACCGGGACTAGCGGGTGAATTCTTC.